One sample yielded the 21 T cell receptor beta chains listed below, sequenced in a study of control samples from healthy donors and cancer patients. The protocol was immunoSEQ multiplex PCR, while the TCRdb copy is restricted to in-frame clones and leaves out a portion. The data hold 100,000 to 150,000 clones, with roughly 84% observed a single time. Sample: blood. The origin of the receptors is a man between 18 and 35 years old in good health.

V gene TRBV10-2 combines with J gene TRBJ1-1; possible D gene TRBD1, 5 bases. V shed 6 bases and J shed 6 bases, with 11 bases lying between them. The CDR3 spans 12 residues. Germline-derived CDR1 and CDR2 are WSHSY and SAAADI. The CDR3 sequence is CASRRQMAEAFF. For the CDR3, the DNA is TGCGCCAGCAGGAGACAGATGGCTGAAGCTTTCTTT.

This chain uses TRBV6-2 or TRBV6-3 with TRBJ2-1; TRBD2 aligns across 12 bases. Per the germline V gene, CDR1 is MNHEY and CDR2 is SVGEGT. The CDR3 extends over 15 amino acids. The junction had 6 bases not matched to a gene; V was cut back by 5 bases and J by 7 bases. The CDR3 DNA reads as TGTGCCAGCAGTGAGCTAGCGGGAGGGCCTAATGAGCAGTTCTTC. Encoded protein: CASSELAGGPNEQFF.

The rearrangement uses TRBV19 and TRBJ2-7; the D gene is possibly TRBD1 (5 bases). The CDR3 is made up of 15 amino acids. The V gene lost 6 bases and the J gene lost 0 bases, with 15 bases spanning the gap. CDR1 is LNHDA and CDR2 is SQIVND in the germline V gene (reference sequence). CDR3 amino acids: CASSASNQGSYEQYF. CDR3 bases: TGTGCCAGTAGCGCATCGAACCAGGGCTCCTACGAGCAGTACTTC.

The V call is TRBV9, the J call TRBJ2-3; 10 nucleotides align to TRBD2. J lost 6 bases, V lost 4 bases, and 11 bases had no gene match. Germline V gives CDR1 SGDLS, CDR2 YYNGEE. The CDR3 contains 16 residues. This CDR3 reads CASSPRTSGRSDTQYF. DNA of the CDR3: TGTGCCAGCAGCCCTAGGACTAGCGGACGTTCGGATACGCAGTATTTT.

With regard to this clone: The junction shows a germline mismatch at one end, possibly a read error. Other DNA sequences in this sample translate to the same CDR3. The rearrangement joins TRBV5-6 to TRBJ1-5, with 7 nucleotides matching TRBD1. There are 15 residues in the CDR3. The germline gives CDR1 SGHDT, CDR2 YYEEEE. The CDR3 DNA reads TGTGCCAGCAGCCCGATCCGGGACAGCAATCAGCCTCAGCATTTT. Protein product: CASSPIRDSNQPQHF.

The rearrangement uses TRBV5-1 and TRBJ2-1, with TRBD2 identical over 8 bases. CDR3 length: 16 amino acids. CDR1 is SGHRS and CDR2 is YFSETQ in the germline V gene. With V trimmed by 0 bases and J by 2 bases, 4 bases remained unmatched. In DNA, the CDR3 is TGCGCCAGCAGCTTGGGAGCGGGAGCCGCCTACAATGAGCAGTTCTTC. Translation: CASSLGAGAAYNEQFF.

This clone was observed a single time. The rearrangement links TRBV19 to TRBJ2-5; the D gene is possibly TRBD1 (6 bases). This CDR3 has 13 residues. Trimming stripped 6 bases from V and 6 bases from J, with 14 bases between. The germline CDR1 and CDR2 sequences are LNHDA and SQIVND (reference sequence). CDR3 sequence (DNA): TGTGCCAGTAGGATACAGGGCAGCCAGACCCAGTACTTC. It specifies CASRIQGSQTQYF.

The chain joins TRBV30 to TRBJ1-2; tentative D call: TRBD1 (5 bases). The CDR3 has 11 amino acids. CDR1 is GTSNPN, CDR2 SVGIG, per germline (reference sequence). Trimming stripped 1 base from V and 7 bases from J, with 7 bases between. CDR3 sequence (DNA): TGTGCCTGGAGTGCAGGGAGTGGCTACACCTTC. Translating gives CAWSAGSGYTF. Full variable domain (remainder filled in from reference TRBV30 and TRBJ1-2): SQTIHQWPATLVQPVGSPLSLECTVEGTSNPNLYWYRQAAGRGLQLLFYSVGIGQISSEVPQNLSASRPQDRQFILSSKKLLLSDSGFYLCAWSAGSGYTFGSGTRLTVV.

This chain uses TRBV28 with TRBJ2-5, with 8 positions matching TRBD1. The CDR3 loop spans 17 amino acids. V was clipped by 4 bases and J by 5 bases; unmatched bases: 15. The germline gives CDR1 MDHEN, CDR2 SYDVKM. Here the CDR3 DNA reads TGTGCCAGCAGTTCAGGGACAGGACGCCTTGGTCAGGAGACCCAGTACTTC. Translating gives CASSSGTGRLGQETQYF.

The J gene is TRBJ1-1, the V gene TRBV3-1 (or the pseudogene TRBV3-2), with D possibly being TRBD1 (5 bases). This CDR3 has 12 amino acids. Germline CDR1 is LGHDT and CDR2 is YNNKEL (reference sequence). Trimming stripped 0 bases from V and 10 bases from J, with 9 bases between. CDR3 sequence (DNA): TGTGCCAGCAGCCAAGAACAGGCGGTAGCTTTCTTT. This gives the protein CASSQEQAVAFF.

CDR3 in amino acids: CAGPLTRTDTQYF. CDR3 coding DNA: TGTGCCGGGCCTCTGACCCGCACAGATACGCAGTATTTT. J is TRBJ2-3 and V is TRBV27; D not resolved. Trimming took off 11 bases at V and 1 base at J, with 13 bases between the two ends. Germline V lookup: CDR1 MNHEY, CDR2 SMNVEV (reference sequence). This CDR3 spans 13 amino acids.

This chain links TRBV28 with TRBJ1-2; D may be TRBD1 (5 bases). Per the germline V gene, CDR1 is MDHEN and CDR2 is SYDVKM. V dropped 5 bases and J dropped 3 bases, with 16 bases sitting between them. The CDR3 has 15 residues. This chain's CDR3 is CASSHVNQGDYGYTF. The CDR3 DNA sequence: TGTGCCAGCAGTCACGTAAACCAGGGAGACTATGGCTACACCTTC.

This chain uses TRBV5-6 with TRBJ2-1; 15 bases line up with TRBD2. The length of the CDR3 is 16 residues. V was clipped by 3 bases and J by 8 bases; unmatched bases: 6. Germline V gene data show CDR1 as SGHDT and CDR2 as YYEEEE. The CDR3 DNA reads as TGTGCCAGCAGCTGGGGGGGACTAGCGGGAGGTTATGAGCAGTTCTTC. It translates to CASSWGGLAGGYEQFF.

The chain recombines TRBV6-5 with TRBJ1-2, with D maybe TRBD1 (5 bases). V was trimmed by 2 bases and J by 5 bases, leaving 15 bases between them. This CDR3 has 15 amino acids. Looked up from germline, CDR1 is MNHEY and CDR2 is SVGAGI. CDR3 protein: CASSYDFRQPYGYTF. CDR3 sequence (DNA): TGTGCCAGCAGTTACGACTTCCGACAGCCTTATGGCTACACCTTC.

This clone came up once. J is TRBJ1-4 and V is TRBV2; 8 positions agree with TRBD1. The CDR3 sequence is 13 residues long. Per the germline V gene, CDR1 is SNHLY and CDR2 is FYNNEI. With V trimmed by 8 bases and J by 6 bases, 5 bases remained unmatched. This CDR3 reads CASAADRDEKLFF. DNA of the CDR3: TGTGCCAGCGCCGCGGACAGGGATGAAAAACTGTTTTTT.

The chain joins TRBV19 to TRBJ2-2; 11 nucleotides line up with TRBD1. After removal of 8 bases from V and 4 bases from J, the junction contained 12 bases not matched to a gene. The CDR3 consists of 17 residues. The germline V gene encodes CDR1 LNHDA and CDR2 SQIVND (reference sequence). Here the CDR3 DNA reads TGTGCCAGTTGGGACCGGGACAGGGGGTTAGGCACCGGGGAGCTGTTTTTT. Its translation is CASWDRDRGLGTGELFF.

The CDR3 protein is CASSSGTADIGYTF. In DNA form, the CDR3 reads TGTGCCAGCAGCTCGGGGACGGCAGACATCGGCTACACCTTC. J is TRBJ1-2 and V is TRBV7-3; TRBD1 is a possible D gene (5 bases). The V end lost 4 bases, the J end lost 8 bases, and 17 bases lay between the germline ends. The CDR3 spans 14 residues. Germline CDR1 is SGHTA and CDR2 is FQGTGA.

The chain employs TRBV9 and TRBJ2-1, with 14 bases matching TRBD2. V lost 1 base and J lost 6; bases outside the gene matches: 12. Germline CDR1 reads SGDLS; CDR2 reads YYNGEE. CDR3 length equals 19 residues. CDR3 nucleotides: TGTGCCAGCAGCGTAACTCTCATAGGACTAGCGGGAGGTTTCAATGAGCAGTTCTTC. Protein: CASSVTLIGLAGGFNEQFF.

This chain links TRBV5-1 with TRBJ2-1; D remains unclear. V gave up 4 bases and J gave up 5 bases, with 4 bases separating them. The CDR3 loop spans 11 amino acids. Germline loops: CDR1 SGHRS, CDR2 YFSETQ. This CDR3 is CASSPNNEQFF. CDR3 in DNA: TGCGCCAGCAGCCCGAACAATGAGCAGTTCTTC.

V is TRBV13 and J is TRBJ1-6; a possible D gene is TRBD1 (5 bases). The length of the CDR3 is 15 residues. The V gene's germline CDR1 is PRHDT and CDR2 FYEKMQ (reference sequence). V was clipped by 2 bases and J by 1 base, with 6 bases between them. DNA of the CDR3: TGTGCCAGCAGCTTAAGGGGATCCTATAATTCACCCCTCCACTTT. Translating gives CASSLRGSYNSPLHF.

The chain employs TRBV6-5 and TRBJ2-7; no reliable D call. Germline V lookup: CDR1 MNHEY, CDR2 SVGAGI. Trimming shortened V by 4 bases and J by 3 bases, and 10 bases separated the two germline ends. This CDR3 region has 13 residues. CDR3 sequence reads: CASSSRLNYEQYF. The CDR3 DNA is TGTGCCAGCAGTTCTCGCCTCAACTACGAGCAGTACTTC.